This TCR beta chain was observed in a study of shared clonotypes between healthy human individuals. As handled by the study authors: ImmunoSEQ output held junction-only sequences without quality scores, so filtering differed. Sequencing used immunoSEQ multiplex PCR; TCRdb keeps in-frame clones, though not all of them. That table supplies the V and J calls and clone size; D and trimming were determined from the DNA. The sample records about 480,000 clones, approximately 79% being singletons. About this clone itself: Antigen unknown.

Trimming left V 7 bases short and J 7 bases short, with 11 bases between. Germline loops: CDR1 MGHDK, CDR2 SYGVNS. This CDR3 spans 12 amino acids. Findings and caveats of the study: Only blood was sampled; tissue repertoires likely differ.

Material: PBMCs. The chain links TRBV25-1 to TRBJ2-1; unclear D gene. This TCR came from a woman aged 40-49 years in good health. Some clones in this sample may be carry-over from other donors' samples. DNA for the CDR3: TGTGCCAGCAATGAGCTCGGGAATGAGCAGTTCTTC. It specifies CASNELGNEQFF.